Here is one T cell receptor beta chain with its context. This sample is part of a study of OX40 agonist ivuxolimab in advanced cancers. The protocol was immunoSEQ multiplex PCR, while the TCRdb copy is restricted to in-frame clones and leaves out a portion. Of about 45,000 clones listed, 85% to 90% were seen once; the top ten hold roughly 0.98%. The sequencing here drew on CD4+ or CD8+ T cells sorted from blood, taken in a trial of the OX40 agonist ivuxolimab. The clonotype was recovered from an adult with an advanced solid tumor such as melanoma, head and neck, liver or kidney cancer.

The CDR3 coding sequence is TGTGCCATCAGTGAGGGGCGTGAGCAGTTCTTC. Translating gives CAISEGREQFF. V is TRBV10-3 and J is TRBJ2-1; D is unresolved. V was shortened by 2 bases and J by 9 bases, with 5 bases between the two germline ends. This CDR3 has 11 residues. The germline V gene encodes CDR1 ENHRY and CDR2 SYGVKD.